This T cell receptor beta chain was profiled in a study of blood T cells in healthy people across ages. Study as a whole: Template switching captured about one barcoded beta molecule per two T cells. General observations from the study: Greater diversity and more naive CD4+ cells were seen in long-lived donors than in aged donors.

From germline, CDR1 is LNHNV and CDR2 YYDKDF (reference sequence). This CDR3 comprises 13 residues. V dropped 8 bases and J dropped 0 bases, with 10 bases sitting between them. Notes on this clonotype: Its antigen remains unidentified.

The use of a sample-barcoded 5' primer and a J-beta primer mix characterized a second PCR of about 7 to 12 cycles. Tagging of each cDNA molecule was performed by a template-switch adaptor with 12 random nucleotides. One entry per CDR3 protein results from TCRdb running MiXCR on the 5' RACE reads. The table records 550,000 to 650,000 distinct CDR3 sequences, approximately 30% of them present only once. Material: blood. This clonotype originated in a woman of 80 years or more in good health. This chain joins TRBV15 and TRBJ2-5; D tentatively fits TRBD1 or TRBD2 (5 bases each). CDR3 protein: CATGRDHQETQYF. In nucleotides, the CDR3 is TGTGCCACCGGCCGGGACCACCAAGAGACCCAGTACTTC.